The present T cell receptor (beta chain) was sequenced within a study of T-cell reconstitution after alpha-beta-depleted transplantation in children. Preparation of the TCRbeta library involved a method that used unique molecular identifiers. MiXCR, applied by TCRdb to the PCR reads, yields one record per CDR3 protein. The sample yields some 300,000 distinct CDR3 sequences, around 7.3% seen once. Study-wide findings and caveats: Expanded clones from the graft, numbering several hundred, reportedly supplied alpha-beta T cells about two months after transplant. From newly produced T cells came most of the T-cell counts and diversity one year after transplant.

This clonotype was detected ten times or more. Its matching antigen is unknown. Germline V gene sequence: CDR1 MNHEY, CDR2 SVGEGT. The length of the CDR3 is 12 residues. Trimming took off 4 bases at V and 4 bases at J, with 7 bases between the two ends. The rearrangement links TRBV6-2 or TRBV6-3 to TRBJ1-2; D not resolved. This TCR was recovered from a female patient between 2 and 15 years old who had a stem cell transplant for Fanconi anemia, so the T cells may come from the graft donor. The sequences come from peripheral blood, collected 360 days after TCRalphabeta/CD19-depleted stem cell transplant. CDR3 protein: CASSWAVYGYTF. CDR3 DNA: TGTGCCAGCAGTTGGGCAGTCTATGGCTACACCTTC.